A selection of T cell receptor beta chains follows, all from one sample in a study of Graves' ophthalmopathy and Graves' hyperthyroidism. TCRdb fed the multiplex PCR reads into MiXCR, producing one record per CDR3 protein. The sample includes 350,000 or so distinct CDR3 sequences, roughly 16% of them seen just once. Sequencing used peripheral blood. Receptors were obtained from an adult man with Graves' ophthalmopathy. Both conserved end residues are part of each CDR3. Fields, in order: V gene, D gene, clone size, J gene, CDR3 protein, CDR3 DNA. The D gene is left open where the match is weak. The size entry is marked missing in some rows and otherwise reads once, few, many or a size class.

TRBV30	.	few	TRBJ1-5	CAWSSNRVQPQHF	TGTGCCTGGAGTTCGAACAGGGTTCAGCCCCAGCATTTT
TRBV27	.	many	TRBJ2-5	CASSLGKWEETQYF	TGTGCCAGCAGTTTGGGCAAGTGGGAAGAGACCCAGTACTTC
TRBV7-3	.	many	TRBJ2-5	CASSSSPGERETQYF	TGTGCCAGCAGCTCTAGTCCGGGAGAGAGGGAGACCCAGTACTTC
TRBV7-2	TRBD2	.	TRBJ2-2	CASSLAPGLGTNTGELFF	TGTGCCAGCAGCTTAGCGCCGGGACTAGGGACGAACACCGGGGAGCTGTTTTTT
TRBV4-1	TRBD1	many	TRBJ1-6	CASSQGQVLSSPLHF	TGCGCCAGCAGCCAGGGACAGGTCTTAAGTTCACCCCTCCACTTT
TRBV6-2/TRBV6-3	.	few	TRBJ1-5	CASSPRVRANQPQPF	TGTGCCAGCAGTCCCCGGGTCAGGGCAAATCAGCCCCAGCCTTTT
TRBV30	TRBD2	many	TRBJ2-5	CAWTSGGSKTQYF	TGTGCCTGGACTAGCGGGGGGTCGAAGACCCAGTACTTC
TRBV5-1	TRBD2	many	TRBJ2-5	CASSLRAGALQETQYF	TGCGCCAGCAGCTTGAGAGCGGGAGCCCTCCAAGAGACCCAGTACTTC
TRBV30	.	many	TRBJ1-5	CAWSTRHDQPQHF	TGTGCCTGGAGTACCCGACACGATCAGCCCCAGCATTTT
TRBV28	TRBD1	many	TRBJ1-1	CASSTGTGRRTEAFF	TGTGCCAGCAGTACCGGGACAGGGCGTCGGACTGAAGCTTTCTTT
TRBV5-1	.	many	TRBJ2-7	CASSLAGDEQYF	TGCGCCAGCAGCTTGGCCGGGGACGAGCAGTACTTC
TRBV7-8	TRBD2	.	TRBJ2-5	CASSLVVSGGPQETQYF	TGTGCCAGCAGCTTAGTTGTTAGCGGGGGCCCCCAAGAGACCCAGTACTTC
TRBV24-1	.	many	TRBJ2-2	CATSDTRHATGELFF	TGTGCCACCAGTGATACTCGACACGCCACCGGGGAGCTGTTTTTT